This TCR beta chain came from a study of coeliac disease. Overall study context: Refractory coeliac disease type I meant no gluten-free diet response for over 12 months. Study findings and constraints: TRB repertoires were largely private, with most amino acid sequences found in only one sample. Of coeliac lamina propria samples, 9 of 18 held published gliadin-specific TRB sequences, versus 1 of 6 controls. According to the authors, this method cannot detect gliadin-specific T cells in an unbiased way.

TCRdb's table, derived via immunoSEQ multiplex PCR, lists solely in-frame clones and lacks some. The sample shows about 4,700 clones, under 65% of them seen only once. A remark on this clone: Its antigen is undetermined.

Germline-derived CDR1 and CDR2 are MNHNY and SVGAGI (reference sequence). V lost 0 bases and J lost 8; bases outside the gene matches: 7. CDR3 size: 16 residues. The J gene is TRBJ1-4, the V gene TRBV6-6; 9 bases align to TRBD1. Input material: lamina propria lymphocytes from the gut. The TCR sequence derives from a woman aged 70-85 years with celiac disease. The CDR3 coding sequence is TGTGCCAGCAGTTACTCACCGGGACAGGGTGGCGAAAAACTGTTTTTT. This translates into CASSYSPGQGGEKLFF.